This T cell receptor beta chain was recorded in a study of cytomegalovirus exposure and HLA in healthy donors. Use of 60 Vbeta and 13 Jbeta primers characterized the PCR. Assay: immunoSEQ multiplex PCR; the TCRdb copy retains only in-frame clones and omits some. This sample has under 45,000 clones; under 65% occur once, and the top ten carry about 8.5%. Concerning this clone itself: Its antigen remains unknown.

Study-level points and caveats: 150 or so TCR beta chains were listed as cytomegalovirus-associated.

With V trimmed by 3 bases and J by 1 base, 6 bases remained unmatched. Germline CDR1 MDHEN, CDR2 SYDVKM. The CDR3 is 17 residues long. The V gene is TRBV28, the J gene TRBJ2-6, with 7 bases that match TRBD1. Sequencing was done on a sample of PBMCs. The TCR comes from a human donor in good health. The CDR3 DNA reads as TGTGCCAGCAGTTTTGGGACAGATTTTTCTGGGGCCAACGTCCTGACTTTC. As protein: CASSFGTDFSGANVLTF.